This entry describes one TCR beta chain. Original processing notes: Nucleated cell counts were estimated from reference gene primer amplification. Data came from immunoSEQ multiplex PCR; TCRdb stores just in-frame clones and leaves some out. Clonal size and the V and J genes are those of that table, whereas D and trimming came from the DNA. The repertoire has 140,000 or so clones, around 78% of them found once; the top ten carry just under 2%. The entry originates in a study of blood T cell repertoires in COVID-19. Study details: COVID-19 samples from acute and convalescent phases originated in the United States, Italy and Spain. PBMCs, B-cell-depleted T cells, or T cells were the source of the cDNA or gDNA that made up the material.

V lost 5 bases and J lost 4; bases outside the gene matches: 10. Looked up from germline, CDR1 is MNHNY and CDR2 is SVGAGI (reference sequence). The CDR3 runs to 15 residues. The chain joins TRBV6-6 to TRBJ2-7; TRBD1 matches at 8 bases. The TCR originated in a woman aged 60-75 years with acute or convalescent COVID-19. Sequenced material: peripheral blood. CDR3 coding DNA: TGTGCCAGCAGTAACCCCGGGACAGGTTCGTACGAGCAGTACTTC. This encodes CASSNPGTGSYEQYF.